Listed here are 31 T cell receptor beta chains from one sample, sequenced in a study of metastatic and nonmetastatic thyroid tumors. No treatment had been given to any patient before thyroid surgery. TCRdb re-analyzed the PCR reads using MiXCR. The table records tens of thousands of clones, about 4% of them present only once. Specimen: blood. The receptors come from a female donor with papillary thyroid cancer or a benign thyroid nodule (not recorded which). Some clones in this sample may be carry-over from other donors' samples.

J is TRBJ2-3 and V is TRBV4-1; D not resolved. This CDR3 comprises 13 residues. Germline V gene data show CDR1 as MGHRA and CDR2 as YSYEKL. Trimming left V 3 bases short and J 5 bases short, with 9 bases between. This CDR3 reads CASSHLVQDTQYF. The CDR3 DNA reads TGCGCCAGCAGCCATCTAGTCCAAGATACGCAGTATTTT.

The V call is TRBV2, the J call TRBJ1-6, with 7 bases that match TRBD1. The CDR3 totals 14 residues. CDR1 and CDR2 (germline): SNHLY, FYNNEI. With V trimmed by 4 bases and J by 10 bases, 7 bases remained unmatched. CDR3 bases: TGTGCCAGCAGTGTCCCAGGGGGTGGCTCACCCCTCCACTTT. It encodes CASSVPGGGSPLHF.

V gene TRBV7-8 combines with J gene TRBJ2-3; D may be TRBD1 (6 bases). Germline-derived CDR1 and CDR2 are SGHVS and FQNEAQ. The V end was cut by 5 bases, the J end by 1 base, with 13 bases between. The CDR3 has 15 amino acids. The CDR3: CASSLQGLGTDTQYF. The CDR3, as DNA: TGTGCCAGCAGCCTACAGGGTCTCGGCACAGATACGCAGTATTTT.

Concerning this clone: A junction end diverges from the germline sequence, so it may reflect a read error. V and J are TRBV28 and TRBJ1-5, with TRBD1 identical over 7 bases. The CDR3 is 14 residues long. The V gene's germline CDR1 is MDHEN and CDR2 SYDVKM. The CDR3 loop reads CDSIGGGRGQPQHF. The CDR3 DNA is TGTGACAGCATAGGGGGCGGCAGGGGCCAGCCCCAGCATTTT.

In regard to this clone: An end of the junction does not agree with germline; a read error may underlie this. This chain uses TRBV27 with TRBJ2-5; possible D gene TRBD2, 5 bases. The germline CDR1 and CDR2 sequences are MNHEY and SMNVEV (reference sequence). There are 13 residues in the CDR3. The CDR3 bases are TGTGCCAGCAGGGGGTTGGGGAGCGATACCCAGTACTTT. This translates into CASRGLGSDTQYF.

The V call is TRBV28, the J call TRBJ2-3, with D perhaps matching TRBD2 (6 bases). The CDR3 loop spans 16 amino acids. Germline V gives CDR1 MDHEN, CDR2 SYDVKM. Trimming left V 6 bases short and J 1 base short, with 17 bases between. The CDR3 bases are TGTGCCAGCAGCCAAACTAGCTGTAAGGGCACAGATACGCAGTATTTT. It is translated as CASSQTSCKGTDTQYF.

This clone was detected ten times or more. The chain links TRBV19 to TRBJ1-5, with D unresolved. The germline V gene has CDR1 LNHDA and CDR2 SQIVND (reference sequence). The CDR3 is 13 amino acids. V lost 4 bases and J 4 bases, leaving 8 bases between the germline ends. The CDR3 sequence: CASSTGVNQPQHF. The CDR3 nucleotides are TGTGCCAGTAGTACTGGGGTTAATCAGCCCCAGCATTTT.

In this sample, this clone turned up a few times. The CDR3 sequence is CASRGGGTEAFF. CDR3 bases: TGTGCCAGCCGGGGAGGGGGCACTGAAGCTTTCTTT. The V gene is TRBV6-1, the J gene TRBJ1-1, with a tentative D call TRBD1 (6 bases). The CDR3 has 12 residues. CDR1 is MNHNS and CDR2 is SASEGT in the germline V gene. Deletions cut 8 bases from V and 4 bases from J, with 11 bases between.

There are many counts of this clone. V is TRBV11-2 and J is TRBJ2-7; 12 bases map to TRBD2. Germline assignment: CDR1 SGHAT and CDR2 FQNNGV. The CDR3 contains 15 residues. V was clipped by 6 bases and J by 3 bases; unmatched bases: 6. In DNA, the CDR3 is TGTGCCAGCAGGTGGACTAGCGGGGCTGTCTACGAGCAGTACTTC. Encoded protein: CASRWTSGAVYEQYF.

This clone showed up just a few times. At one end, the junction sequence differs from germline, possibly due to a read error. V usage is TRBV6-1 and J usage is TRBJ1-2; D uncertain. Per the germline V gene, CDR1 is MNHNS and CDR2 is SASEGT. The CDR3 is 13 amino acids. This chain's CDR3 is CAGSDAGYYGYTF. The CDR3 bases are TGTGCCGGCAGTGACGCCGGGTACTATGGCTACACCTTC.

V gene TRBV4-2 combines with J gene TRBJ2-3; D remains ambiguous. V was clipped by 1 base and J by 5 bases, with 7 bases between them. Germline V gene sequence: CDR1 LGHNA, CDR2 YNFKEQ. CDR3 length equals 13 residues. This chain's CDR3 is CASSQGREDTQYF. CDR3 nucleotide sequence: TGTGCCAGCAGCCAAGGAAGAGAAGATACGCAGTATTTT.

This clone came up many times. The DNA for the CDR3 is TGTGCCAGCAGTGATGGGGAGGGCTCCTACAATGAGCAGTTCTTC. Protein: CASSDGEGSYNEQFF. This chain links TRBV6-4 with TRBJ2-1; TRBD2 matches 7 bases. The V gene end was trimmed by 3 bases and the J gene end by 0 bases; junction bases not matched to a gene: 2. This CDR3 comprises 15 residues. Germline CDR1 and CDR2: MRHNA and SNTAGT.

This clone showed up just a few times. The chain couples TRBV20-1 to TRBJ2-3, with D possibly TRBD2 on 6 matching bases. The CDR3 runs 13 residues. The germline V gene encodes CDR1 DFQATT and CDR2 SNEGSKA (reference sequence). V was trimmed by 3 bases and J by 4 bases, leaving 11 bases between them. For the CDR3, the DNA is TGCAGTGCTAGCGGGAGCCTAGCAGATACGCAGTATTTT. Protein: CSASGSLADTQYF.

In this sample, this clone turned up a few times. This chain links TRBV6-1 with TRBJ1-4; TRBD1 agrees at 8 bases. The germline V gene has CDR1 MNHNS and CDR2 SASEGT. V was pared by 5 bases and J by 7 bases, with 9 bases of the junction left unmatched. The CDR3 has 15 amino acids. The CDR3 region is CASSTGGGAIEKLFF. The CDR3 coding sequence is TGTGCCAGCAGTACAGGGGGTGGGGCAATTGAAAAACTGTTTTTT.

This clone occurred many times. The rearrangement joins TRBV29-1 to TRBJ2-7; D is unresolved. Per germline, CDR1 SQVTM and CDR2 ANQGSEA. The CDR3 contains 14 residues. The V and J ends lost 1 base and 2 bases respectively, with 12 bases between them. Written as DNA, the CDR3 is TGCAGCGTTGAAGTGCCGGGCCGTACCTACGAGCAGTACTTC. Its protein is CSVEVPGRTYEQYF.

This clone has a count of ten or more. The chain couples TRBV12-3 or TRBV12-4 to TRBJ1-1; D uncertain. The CDR3 runs to 10 residues. Trimming removed 4 bases at V and 3 bases at J, with 0 bases between. Written as DNA, the CDR3 is TGTGCCAGCAGTTACACTGAAGCTTTCTTT. Amino acid sequence: CASSYTEAFF.

In this sample, this clone turned up many times. This sequence joins TRBV19 and TRBJ2-3, with D possibly TRBD1 on 5 matching bases. The CDR3 runs to 13 residues. Deletions cut 5 bases from V and 9 bases from J, with 15 bases between. CDR1 is LNHDA, CDR2 SQIVND, per germline (reference sequence). The CDR3 coding sequence is TGTGCCAGTAGTTCAGACAGCTGGCGCACGCAGTATTTT. Translating gives CASSSDSWRTQYF.

This clone has at least ten counts. The chain carries TRBV5-4 and TRBJ1-1; a possible D gene is TRBD1 (6 bases). The germline V and J ends were trimmed by 0 bases and 1 base, with 13 bases remaining between them. CDR1 and CDR2 from the germline V gene are SGHNT and YYREEE (reference sequence). The length of the CDR3 is 16 residues. The CDR3 bases are TGTGCCAGCAGCTTGGCCGGGCAGGGGTCGAACACTGAAGCTTTCTTT. This encodes CASSLAGQGSNTEAFF.

There are a few counts of this clone. The chain carries TRBV29-1 and TRBJ2-3, with D unresolved. This CDR3 contains 11 residues. Trimming left V 2 bases short and J 6 bases short, with 6 bases between. The germline V gene has CDR1 SQVTM and CDR2 ANQGSEA. The CDR3 region is CSVESGDTQYF. Written as DNA, the CDR3 is TGCAGCGTTGAATCCGGTGATACGCAGTATTTT.

The gene calls are TRBV12-5 and TRBJ1-6, with D perhaps matching TRBD1 (6 bases). The CDR3 sequence is 13 residues long. The germline gives CDR1 LGHNT, CDR2 FRNRAP. Trimming pared 7 bases from V and 9 bases from J, leaving 13 bases between. The CDR3 sequence is CASAWTVSSPLHF. The DNA of the CDR3 is TGTGCTAGTGCGTGGACAGTAAGTTCACCCCTCCACTTT.

As regards this clone: With a much larger clone just one base away, this may be a read error. The chain joins TRBV4-2 to TRBJ2-3; D is perhaps TRBD2 (6 bases). This CDR3 is built from 15 residues. Germline V gene lookup returns CDR1 LGHNA and CDR2 YNFKEQ. Trimming left V 4 bases short and J 3 bases short, with 14 bases between. The CDR3 sequence is CASSRALARTDTQYF. Written as DNA, the CDR3 is TGTGCCAGCAGCCGAGCACTAGCTCGGACAGATACGCAGTATTTT.

For this clone: It may be a read error: a sequence one base away is much more abundant. The chain joins TRBV10-2 to TRBJ1-5; unclear D gene. The germline V gene encodes CDR1 WSHSY and CDR2 SAAADI. This CDR3 has 16 residues. With 3 bases removed from V and 3 bases from J, the gap between germline ends came to 15 bases. As DNA, the CDR3 is TGCGCCAGCAGTGACCCCTACAGTCCGGTCAATCAGCCCCAGCATTTT. As protein: CASSDPYSPVNQPQHF.

V usage is TRBV20-1 and J usage is TRBJ1-2; D uncertain. The CDR3 contains 13 residues. Germline V CDR1 and CDR2: DFQATT, SNEGSKA (reference sequence). Trimming removed 3 bases at V and 4 bases at J, with 12 bases between. CDR3 region: CSASSLGTYGYTF. The CDR3 DNA reads as TGCAGTGCTAGTTCTCTCGGAACCTATGGCTACACCTTC.

In its sample, this clone was seen many times. This sequence joins TRBV5-1 and TRBJ2-7; TRBD2 matches 12 bases. V was clipped by 5 bases and J by 4 bases; unmatched bases: 4. From germline, CDR1 is SGHRS and CDR2 YFSETQ. This CDR3 spans 14 amino acids. The CDR3 spells CASRLAGGFYEQYF. As DNA, the CDR3 is TGCGCCAGCAGACTAGCGGGAGGCTTTTACGAGCAGTACTTC.

The table lists this clone with many counts. The chain carries TRBV2 and TRBJ2-2, with TRBD2 matching over 16 bases. The J segment lost 7 bases and the V segment lost 6 bases, leaving 2 bases of the junction unmatched. This CDR3 contains 15 residues. Germline values: CDR1 SNHLY, CDR2 FYNNEI. Written as DNA, the CDR3 is TGTGCCAGCAGGGGACTAGCGGGAGGGAACGGGGAGCTGTTTTTT. Translating it yields CASRGLAGGNGELFF.

There are many counts of this clone. This chain joins TRBV25-1 and TRBJ2-1; 10 bases fit TRBD2. CDR3 size: 14 residues. J lost 6 bases, V lost 4 bases, and 3 bases had no gene match. Germline loops: CDR1 MGHDK, CDR2 SYGVNS. Here the CDR3 DNA reads TGTGCCAGCAGTGCATGGACTAGCGGCAATGAGCAGTTCTTC. Translation: CASSAWTSGNEQFF.

This clone was seen repeatedly, ten times or more. This sequence joins TRBV11-3 and TRBJ2-2, with 10 nucleotides matching TRBD1. Germline V CDR1 and CDR2: SGHNT, YENEEA. The V and J ends lost 5 bases and 3 bases, in that order; junction bases with no gene match: 6. The CDR3 loop spans 16 amino acids. This CDR3 reads CASSPRDRGHTGELFF. CDR3 in DNA: TGTGCCAGCAGCCCTCGGGACAGGGGCCACACCGGGGAGCTGTTTTTT.

This clone was observed many times. V and J are TRBV9 and TRBJ1-2; 7 positions agree with TRBD1. The germline V gene has CDR1 SGDLS and CDR2 YYNGEE. CDR3 size: 16 residues. The junction had 16 bases not matched to a gene; V was cut back by 4 bases and J by 7 bases. In DNA, the CDR3 is TGTGCCAGCAGCATAGAGTCAGGGGGAACCTCGAGTGGCTACACCTTC. As protein: CASSIESGGTSSGYTF.

This clone occurred a few times. At one boundary the junction diverges from the germline segment, which might be a read error. The chain has TRBV27 and TRBJ2-7, with 9 bases matching TRBD2. Per the germline V gene, CDR1 is MNHEY and CDR2 is SMNVEV (reference sequence). CDR3 length equals 16 residues. The CDR3 sequence is CASMSRGSGRSCEQYF. DNA of the CDR3: TGTGCTAGCATGTCAAGGGGCAGCGGGAGGTCCTGCGAGCAGTACTTC.

This clone showed up just a few times. V is TRBV7-3 and J is TRBJ1-2; the D is unclear. Germline values: CDR1 SGHTA, CDR2 FQGTGA. V was pared by 5 bases and J by 6 bases, with 16 bases between. The CDR3 runs 14 residues. DNA of the CDR3: TGTGCCAGCAGCCCCGGCGGCCAGGTAAATGGCTACACCTTC. The encoded protein is CASSPGGQVNGYTF.

This clone was observed many times. In nucleotides, the CDR3 is TGTGCCAGCAGCTCCCAAGGGATGGGGGCCAACGTCCTGACTTTC. Protein product: CASSSQGMGANVLTF. V usage is TRBV6-4 and J usage is TRBJ2-6; unclear D gene. This CDR3 region has 15 residues. The V end lost 6 bases, the J end lost 4 bases, and 13 bases lay between the germline ends. CDR1 is MRHNA, CDR2 SNTAGT, per germline.